These T cell receptor beta chains were read from a single sample in a study of T cell changes during pregnancy in multiple sclerosis. Profiled with immunoSEQ multiplex PCR; TCRdb holds only in-frame clones, not every one. The sample yields 20,000 to 25,000 clones, roughly 91% seen once. The sequences come from CD8+ T cells from peripheral blood mononuclear cells, collected in the third trimester of pregnancy. These receptors originate from a female donor with multiple sclerosis, enrolled in a pregnancy study. Each CDR3 is given with its conserved first and last residue. A D gene is named only where the DNA matches it firmly. Not every row has a clone size; where given, it reads once, few, many or a size class.

TRBJ1-1 | once | TRBV7-9 | TRBD1 | CASSASRDRGMNTEAFF | TGTGCCAGCAGCGCCTCCCGGGACAGGGGAATGAACACTGAAGCTTTCTTT
TRBJ1-1 | . | TRBV6-5 | . | CASSNEGRGFPEAFF | TGTGCCAGCAGTAACGAAGGCAGGGGTTTTCCTGAAGCTTTCTTT
TRBJ2-2 | . | TRBV9 | TRBD1 | CASSRNPGQGFTGELFF | TGTGCCAGCAGCCGAAACCCGGGACAGGGATTCACCGGGGAGCTGTTTTTT
TRBJ1-6 | . | TRBV6-5 | . | CASSSYGSYNSPLHF | TGTGCCAGCAGTTCCTACGGGAGTTATAATTCACCCCTCCACTTT
TRBJ2-3 | . | TRBV5-1 | . | CASSLGTASTDTQYF | TGCGCCAGCAGCTTGGGGACAGCTAGCACAGATACGCAGTATTTT
TRBJ2-1 | . | TRBV30 | . | CAWSVKGVNEQFF | TGTGCCTGGAGTGTAAAGGGGGTTAATGAGCAGTTCTTC
TRBJ2-1 | . | TRBV4-1 | TRBD2 | CASSQRGGGSYNEQFF | TGCGCCAGCAGCCAACGAGGCGGGGGCTCCTACAATGAGCAGTTCTTC
TRBJ1-1 | . | TRBV10-3 | TRBD1 | CAITPGQGTTEAFF | TGTGCCATCACCCCGGGACAGGGGACCACTGAAGCTTTCTTT
TRBJ2-7 | . | TRBV7-9 | TRBD1 | CASSPPGQDYEQYF | TGTGCCAGCAGCCCCCCGGGACAGGACTACGAGCAGTACTTC
TRBJ2-1 | . | TRBV5-1 | . | CASSLAGSWPYNEQFF | TGCGCCAGCAGCTTGGCCGGGAGCTGGCCCTACAATGAGCAGTTCTTC